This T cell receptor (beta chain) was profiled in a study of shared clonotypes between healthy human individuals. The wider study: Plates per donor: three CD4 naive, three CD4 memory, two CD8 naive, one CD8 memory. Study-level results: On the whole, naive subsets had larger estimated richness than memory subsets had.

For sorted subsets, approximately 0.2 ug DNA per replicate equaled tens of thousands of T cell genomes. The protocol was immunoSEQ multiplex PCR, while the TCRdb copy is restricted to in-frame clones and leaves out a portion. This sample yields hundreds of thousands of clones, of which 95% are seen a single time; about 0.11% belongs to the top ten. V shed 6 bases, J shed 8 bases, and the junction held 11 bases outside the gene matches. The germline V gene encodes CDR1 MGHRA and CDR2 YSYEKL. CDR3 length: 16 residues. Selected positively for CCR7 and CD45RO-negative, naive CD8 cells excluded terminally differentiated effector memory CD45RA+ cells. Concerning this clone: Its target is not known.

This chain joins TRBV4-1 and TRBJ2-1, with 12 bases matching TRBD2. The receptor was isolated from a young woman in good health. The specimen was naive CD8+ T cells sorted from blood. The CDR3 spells CASRGSSGRGGYEQFF. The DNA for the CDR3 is TGCGCCAGCAGAGGATCTAGCGGGAGGGGCGGGTATGAGCAGTTCTTC.